The 28 T cell receptor beta chains below all came from one sample that was sequenced in a study of T cell repertoires in cytomegalovirus infection. MiXCR, applied by TCRdb to the reads, yields one record per CDR3 protein. The sample contains roughly 350,000 distinct CDR3 sequences, just under 35% of which appear only once. These receptors are not linked to any known antigen. The material sequenced was cultured PBMCs, taken from culture after CMV antigen stimulation. The receptors shown here come from a human donor in good health (CMV status not recorded). Some clones in this sample may be carry-over from other donors' samples.

The chain has TRBV5-1 and TRBJ1-4, with D unresolved. Germline V gene data show CDR1 as SGHRS and CDR2 as YFSETQ. The CDR3 has 16 amino acids. With 4 bases removed from V and 4 bases from J, the gap between germline ends came to 17 bases. In DNA, the CDR3 is TGCGCCAGCAGCCCCCTAGGTGTGGGTAATAATGAAAAACTGTTTTTT. Its protein product is CASSPLGVGNNEKLFF.

The J gene is TRBJ2-6, the V gene TRBV28; 7 bases fit TRBD2. Germline loops: CDR1 MDHEN, CDR2 SYDVKM. V lost 8 bases and J lost 0; bases outside the gene matches: 1. This CDR3 is built from 14 residues. CDR3 protein: CASRGGSGANVLTF. The CDR3 DNA reads TGTGCCAGCCGCGGGGGCTCTGGGGCCAACGTCCTGACTTTC.

The genes are TRBV28 and TRBJ1-2; D ambiguous. Germline V lookup: CDR1 MDHEN, CDR2 SYDVKM. The CDR3 extends over 12 amino acids. Between the trimmed V and J ends, which lost 7 bases and 7 bases, there was a span of 13 bases. The DNA for the CDR3 is TGTGCCAGCAAACGGGGAATGGTTGGCTACACCTTC. This sequence encodes CASKRGMVGYTF.

This clonotype has only a few counts. The chain has TRBV5-4 and TRBJ2-7; TRBD1 matches 8 bases. CDR3 length: 14 amino acids. Germline CDR1 and CDR2: SGHNT and YYREEE (reference sequence). Unmatched junction bases numbered 7, after V lost 4 bases and J lost 4 bases. CDR3 amino acids: CASSPGQGRYEQYF. CDR3 nucleotides: TGTGCCAGCAGCCCAGGACAGGGTCGGTACGAGCAGTACTTC.

The V call is TRBV4-3, the J call TRBJ1-1; D call uncertain. The germline V and J ends were trimmed by 0 bases and 6 bases, with 14 bases remaining between them. The CDR3 covers 15 residues. CDR1 and CDR2 from the germline V gene are LGHNA and YSLEER. CDR3 sequence (DNA): TGCGCCAGCAGCCAAGACCCAGGCGCCTACGCTGAAGCTTTCTTT. Residues: CASSQDPGAYAEAFF.

The rearrangement links TRBV25-1 to TRBJ2-3; D may be TRBD2 (5 bases). The V gene lost 3 bases and the J gene lost 6 bases, with 7 bases spanning the gap. Germline lookup yields CDR1 MGHDK and CDR2 SYGVNS. This CDR3 is built from 12 residues. CDR3 residues: CASSDRGDTQYF. The CDR3 region has the DNA TGTGCCAGCAGTGACCGCGGGGATACGCAGTATTTT.

The chain joins TRBV20-1 to TRBJ2-7; a possible D gene is TRBD2 (5 bases). Trimming took 3 bases from V and 2 from J, leaving 20 bases between them. This CDR3 has 16 amino acids. Looked up from germline, CDR1 is DFQATT and CDR2 is SNEGSKA (reference sequence). CDR3 amino acids: CSASFEGSYRPYEQYF. For the CDR3, the DNA is TGCAGTGCTAGTTTTGAGGGATCGTATCGGCCCTACGAGCAGTACTTC.

This clonotype was detected only a few times. This chain's CDR3 is CASSGLGTSPGELFF. The DNA of the CDR3 is TGTGCCAGCAGTGGCCTCGGGACTAGTCCCGGGGAGCTGTTTTTT. The rearrangement links TRBV12-3 or TRBV12-4 to TRBJ2-2, with TRBD2 matching 8 bases. The length of the CDR3 is 15 residues. The V segment lost 5 bases and the J segment 6 bases; nucleotides outside the gene matches: 8.

This clonotype was picked up many times. CDR3 sequence reads: CASSPWDSLTLLYEQYF. The DNA for the CDR3 is TGTGCCAGCAGTCCTTGGGACAGTCTTACGTTGTTGTACGAGCAGTACTTC. The J gene is TRBJ2-7, the V gene TRBV28, with 7 bases matching TRBD1. After removal of 5 bases from V and 4 bases from J, the junction contained 17 bases not matched to a gene. This CDR3 is built from 17 residues. Germline V CDR1 and CDR2: MDHEN, SYDVKM.

The chain carries TRBV5-6 and TRBJ1-2; perhaps TRBD1 as D (6 bases). Looked up from germline, CDR1 is SGHDT and CDR2 is YYEEEE. The CDR3 runs to 14 residues. Deletions cut 0 bases from V and 5 bases from J, with 11 bases between. The CDR3, as DNA: TGTGCCAGCAGCTTGGGGACAGAAATTTATGGCTACACCTTC. This translates into CASSLGTEIYGYTF.

This clonotype has a handful of counts. The CDR3 sequence: CASSQGRGDTEAFF. As DNA, the CDR3 is TGCGCCAGCAGCCAAGGGCGGGGGGATACTGAAGCTTTCTTT. The chain has TRBV4-3 and TRBJ1-1, with a weak D call TRBD1 (5 bases). Trimming cost V 1 base and J 5 bases, with 11 bases left between them. The CDR3 runs 14 residues. The V gene's germline CDR1 is LGHNA and CDR2 YSLEER.

J is TRBJ2-5 and V is TRBV7-2; D ambiguous. The ends were cut back, 0 bases at V and 4 bases at J, with 15 bases in the middle. The CDR3 is 16 amino acids. Germline assignment: CDR1 SGHTA and CDR2 FQGNSA. The CDR3 here is CASSLAQATGAETQYF. DNA of the CDR3: TGTGCCAGCAGCTTAGCGCAGGCCACGGGCGCAGAGACCCAGTACTTC.

The chain combines TRBV25-1 with TRBJ2-2; D uncertain. Trimming removed 10 bases at V and 3 bases at J, with 9 bases between. CDR1 and CDR2 from the germline V gene are MGHDK and SYGVNS. The CDR3 extends over 12 amino acids. CDR3 in DNA: TGTGCCACCCGGACGGACACCGGGGAGCTGTTTTTT. Its protein product is CATRTDTGELFF.

This clonotype occurred a few times. The V gene is TRBV4-1, the J gene TRBJ1-1, with a tentative D call TRBD1 (5 bases). V lost 1 base, J lost 2 bases, and 14 bases lay in between. The length of the CDR3 is 16 residues. Germline V gives CDR1 MGHRA, CDR2 YSYEKL. The CDR3 sequence: CASSQVLWGDNTEAFF. The CDR3 DNA follows: TGCGCCAGCAGCCAAGTTCTCTGGGGGGACAACACTGAAGCTTTCTTT.

The rearrangement uses TRBV7-2 and TRBJ1-2; a weak D match, TRBD1 (6 bases). The CDR3 consists of 13 residues. Germline values: CDR1 SGHTA, CDR2 FQGNSA. The V gene lost 6 bases and the J gene lost 6 bases, with 14 bases spanning the gap. CDR3 amino acids: CASSFAHRDGYTF. The CDR3 bases are TGTGCCAGCAGTTTCGCACACAGGGATGGCTACACCTTC. Complete variable domain (other parts from reference TRBV7-2 and TRBJ1-2): GAGVSQSPSNKVTEKGKDVELRCDPISGHTALYWYRQSLGQGLEFLIYFQGNSAPDKSGLPSDRFSAERTGGSVSTLTIQRTQQEDSAVYLCASSFAHRDGYTFGSGTRLTVV.

This clonotype was detected a few times. The rearrangement uses TRBV9 and TRBJ2-5; no reliable D call. CDR1 SGDLS and CDR2 YYNGEE come from the germline V gene. V lost 3 bases to trimming and J lost 1 base, with 10 bases between them. The CDR3 runs 14 residues. CDR3 in amino acids: CASSAPVAQETQYF. The DNA of the CDR3 is TGTGCCAGCAGCGCCCCCGTGGCCCAAGAGACCCAGTACTTC.

This clonotype appeared a few times. This chain uses TRBV7-2 with TRBJ2-7; D possibly matches TRBD1 or TRBD2 (5 bases each). CDR3 size: 14 residues. The V end was cut by 1 base, the J end by 3 bases, with 10 bases between. Germline values: CDR1 SGHTA, CDR2 FQGNSA. The CDR3 nucleotides read TGTGCCAGCAGCTTAGAATGGGGGAGCTACGAGCAGTACTTC. It translates to CASSLEWGSYEQYF.

For the CDR3, the DNA is TGCAGTCGTCAGACAGAATACAATGAGCAGTTCTTC. This codes for CSRQTEYNEQFF. The rearrangement uses TRBV20-1 and TRBJ2-1; maybe TRBD1 (5 bases). V was pared by 8 bases and J by 4 bases, with 12 bases between. Germline lookup yields CDR1 DFQATT and CDR2 SNEGSKA (reference sequence). This CDR3 has 12 residues.

The chain recombines TRBV4-3 with TRBJ2-1, with D unclear. V was trimmed by 0 bases and J by 4 bases, leaving 4 bases between them. The germline V gene encodes CDR1 LGHNA and CDR2 YSLEER. The CDR3 contains 13 residues. CDR3 sequence (DNA): TGCGCCAGCAGCCAAGAAGGGTACAATGAGCAGTTCTTC. Translating it yields CASSQEGYNEQFF.

The chain carries TRBV20-1 and TRBJ2-5; TRBD1 matches 7 bases. With V trimmed by 3 bases and J by 5 bases, 9 bases remained unmatched. Germline V gene lookup returns CDR1 DFQATT and CDR2 SNEGSKA (reference sequence). The CDR3 has 14 residues. The CDR3 reads CSASPYVGGETQYF. For the CDR3, the DNA is TGCAGTGCTAGTCCCTACGTAGGGGGCGAGACCCAGTACTTC.

The count of this clonotype is one. A much larger clone is a single base away; this may be a read error. This chain links TRBV7-2 with TRBJ1-1; D is perhaps TRBD1 (6 bases). Trimming cost V 3 bases and J 1 base, with 9 bases left between them. The CDR3 covers 14 residues. Germline CDR1 reads SGHTA; CDR2 reads FQGNSA. The CDR3, as DNA: TGTGCCAGCAGCTTTCTACAGGGGAACACTGAAGCTTTCTTT. Protein: CASSFLQGNTEAFF.

The chain links TRBV7-9 to TRBJ1-4, with D unresolved. There are 13 residues in the CDR3. The V gene's germline CDR1 is SEHNR and CDR2 FQNEAQ (reference sequence). The V gene lost 5 bases and the J gene lost 13 bases, with 17 bases spanning the gap. CDR3: CASSITRVEGLFF. The CDR3 nucleotides read TGTGCCAGCAGCATCACCCGAGTCGAAGGACTGTTTTTT.

This clonotype was detected many times. The CDR3 DNA reads as TGTGCCAGCAGCTCCGGGACAACCTTTGGGGGCTACACCTTC. Protein product: CASSSGTTFGGYTF. V usage is TRBV7-2 and J usage is TRBJ1-2; possible D gene TRBD1, 6 bases. CDR3 length: 14 amino acids. Germline values: CDR1 SGHTA, CDR2 FQGNSA. The V gene lost 4 bases and the J gene lost 8 bases, with 17 bases spanning the gap.

This clonotype has just a few counts. CDR3 sequence reads: CSRKRDRAPNPTEAFF. CDR3 in DNA: TGCAGTCGCAAAAGAGACAGGGCACCCAACCCGACTGAAGCTTTCTTT. The rearrangement links TRBV20-1 to TRBJ1-1; TRBD1 matches 7 bases. The V gene's germline CDR1 is DFQATT and CDR2 SNEGSKA (reference sequence). Losses at the gene ends were 8 bases for V and 5 bases for J; bases not matched to a gene: 20. CDR3 size: 16 residues.

This clonotype was found a few times. The chain couples TRBV5-6 to TRBJ2-1; 7 bases are a match to TRBD2. Germline assignment: CDR1 SGHDT and CDR2 YYEEEE. CDR3 length: 16 amino acids. J was trimmed by 0 bases and V by 1 base; bases with no gene match: 4. CDR3 DNA sequence: TGTGCCAGCAGCTTGCTTCAGCGGGGCTCCTACAATGAGCAGTTCTTC. Encoded protein: CASSLLQRGSYNEQFF.

This clonotype was observed at least ten times. The V gene is TRBV7-2, the J gene TRBJ2-7; D is possibly TRBD1 (5 bases). The CDR3 contains 14 residues. Germline lookup yields CDR1 SGHTA and CDR2 FQGNSA. Trimming took 2 bases from V and 3 from J, leaving 11 bases between them. CDR3 DNA sequence: TGTGCCAGCAGCTTATGGCAGGGTAGCTACGAGCAGTACTTC. Protein sequence: CASSLWQGSYEQYF.

This clonotype was seen a single time. This chain joins TRBV28 and TRBJ2-1; D gene ambiguous. This CDR3 region has 14 residues. V shed 5 bases and J shed 2 bases, with 10 bases lying between them. Germline CDR1 reads MDHEN; CDR2 reads SYDVKM. The CDR3 loop reads CASSPQGPYNEQFF. The CDR3, as DNA: TGTGCCAGCAGTCCCCAAGGACCCTACAATGAGCAGTTCTTC. Full variable domain (outside the CDR3, taken from reference TRBV28 and TRBJ2-1): DVKVTQSSRYLVKRTGEKVFLECVQDMDHENMFWYRQDPGLGLRLIYFSYDVKMKEKGDIPEGYSVSREKKERFSLILESASTNQTSMYLCASSPQGPYNEQFFGPGTRLTVL.

The V gene is TRBV10-3, the J gene TRBJ2-6; TRBD1 aligns across 9 bases. V lost 8 bases, J lost 0 bases, and 11 bases stayed unmatched. Germline lookup yields CDR1 ENHRY and CDR2 SYGVKD. CDR3 length: 18 amino acids. The CDR3 loop is CAIGGKTGGASGANVLTF. In nucleotides, the CDR3 is TGTGCCATCGGGGGAAAGACAGGGGGGGCCTCTGGGGCCAACGTCCTGACTTTC.